A single sample gave rise to the 21 T cell receptor beta chains below, sequenced in a study of T cells in Graves' hyperthyroidism and ophthalmopathy. Amplification targeted TCR beta CDR3 regions from RNA transcripts. First-round RT-PCR targeting the TCR CDR3 was performed with the HTBI primer set. TCRdb used MiXCR to reprocess the multiplex PCR reads, holding one entry per CDR3 protein. The data hold about 550,000 distinct CDR3 sequences, with around 21% observed a single time. The sequencing sample was made of blood. The receptor set was obtained from a man aged 18 to 29 with Graves' hyperthyroidism.

This clonotype showed up many times. Germline is not matched at one junction end, which may reflect a read error. The V call is TRBV28, the J call TRBJ2-7; possible D gene TRBD2, 6 bases. Germline loops: CDR1 MDHEN, CDR2 SYDVKM. The CDR3 is 12 amino acids. As DNA, the CDR3 is TGTGCCATCAGGAGGGTGGACTACGGGCAGTACTTC. It yields the protein CAIRRVDYGQYF.

The CDR3 nucleotides read TGCGCCAGCAGCTTGGGGGACCTTTCCTACGAGCAGTACTTC. This sequence encodes CASSLGDLSYEQYF. The chain links TRBV5-1 to TRBJ2-7; D could derive from TRBD1 or TRBD2 (5 bases each). Trimming shortened V by 0 bases and J by 1 base, and 8 bases separated the two germline ends. There are 14 residues in the CDR3. Germline V lookup: CDR1 SGHRS, CDR2 YFSETQ.

This clonotype was seen ten or more times. This chain uses TRBV3-1 with TRBJ2-7; D remains unclear. The CDR3 consists of 12 residues. V was trimmed by 2 bases and J by 6 bases, leaving 8 bases between them. Germline CDR1 is LGHDT and CDR2 is YNNKEL (reference sequence). In nucleotides, the CDR3 is TGTGCCAGCAGCCAACCTACCGCCGAGCAGTACTTC. Its translation: CASSQPTAEQYF.

This clonotype came up many times. The rearrangement joins TRBV20-1 to TRBJ1-1, with 8 nucleotides matching TRBD1. V lost 5 bases and J lost 4; bases outside the gene matches: 9. Germline values: CDR1 DFQATT, CDR2 SNEGSKA (reference sequence). The CDR3 sequence is 14 residues long. The DNA of the CDR3 is TGCAGTGCTCGCGATACAGGGGGGGTCACTGAAGCTTTCTTT. This sequence encodes CSARDTGGVTEAFF.

This clonotype was detected ten times or more. The J gene is TRBJ1-3, the V gene TRBV6-1; no reliable D call. The CDR3 is 14 residues long. Between the trimmed V and J ends, which lost 4 bases and 0 bases, there was a span of 7 bases. In germline, CDR1 is MNHNS, CDR2 SASEGT. The CDR3 nucleotides are TGTGCCAGCAGTGGAATGGACTCTGGAAACACCATATATTTT. Its translation: CASSGMDSGNTIYF.

There are many counts of this clonotype. CDR3 loop: CASSHEGTAEPQHF. As DNA, the CDR3 is TGCGCCAGCAGCCATGAAGGGACGGCAGAGCCCCAGCATTTT. The chain has TRBV5-1 and TRBJ1-5; TRBD1 is a possible D gene (5 bases). The CDR3 is 14 amino acids. CDR1 SGHRS and CDR2 YFSETQ come from the germline V gene. Trimming removed 4 bases from V and 8 bases from J, with 16 bases in between.

At least ten counts were recorded for this clonotype. J is TRBJ2-2 and V is TRBV25-1; 8 nucleotides match TRBD2. CDR1 MGHDK and CDR2 SYGVNS come from the germline V gene. The CDR3 has 14 amino acids. V lost 6 bases to trimming and J lost 3 bases; unmatched junction nucleotides: 3. CDR3 nucleotide sequence: TGTGCCAGCAGGCCAGCGGGGGACACCGGGGAGCTGTTTTTT. Amino acids: CASRPAGDTGELFF.

This clonotype was found many times. The chain carries TRBV2 and TRBJ1-3; D not resolved. Germline values: CDR1 SNHLY, CDR2 FYNNEI. Trimming left V 4 bases short and J 2 bases short, with 6 bases between. The CDR3 length is 13 residues. CDR3 sequence reads: CASSGSPGNTIYF. As DNA, the CDR3 is TGTGCCAGCAGTGGAAGTCCTGGAAACACCATATATTTT.

This clonotype was seen at least ten times. Germline is not matched at one junction end, which may reflect a read error. The chain employs TRBV20-1 and TRBJ2-5; D tentatively fits TRBD1 or TRBD2 (5 bases each). The germline gives CDR1 DFQATT, CDR2 SNEGSKA (reference sequence). The CDR3 is made up of 14 amino acids. Here the CDR3 reads CSASRDQREETRYF. In DNA, the CDR3 is TGCAGTGCTAGCCGGGACCAGAGGGAAGAGACCCGGTACTTC.

This clonotype was counted many times. The chain recombines TRBV4-1 with TRBJ2-5; D possibly corresponds to TRBD1 (6 bases). The CDR3 is 15 residues long. The V end was cut by 0 bases, the J end by 2 bases, with 10 bases between. Germline loops: CDR1 MGHRA, CDR2 YSYEKL. Written as DNA, the CDR3 is TGCGCCAGCAGCCAAGATCCAGGGGCACAAGAGACCCAGTACTTC. Protein product: CASSQDPGAQETQYF.

The chain is built from TRBV18 and TRBJ2-4; D is undetermined. The CDR3 contains 15 residues. Trimming took off 5 bases at V and 4 bases at J, with 15 bases between the two ends. The germline V gene has CDR1 KGHSH and CDR2 LQKENI. The CDR3 DNA reads as TGTGCCAGCTCATTCTCTCTGCCCCCGAAAAACATTCAGTACTTC. This encodes CASSFSLPPKNIQYF.

This chain links TRBV28 with TRBJ1-5; 9 bases are a match to TRBD1. J lost 6 bases, V lost 5 bases, and 8 bases had no gene match. CDR3 length: 15 amino acids. The germline V gene encodes CDR1 MDHEN and CDR2 SYDVKM. CDR3 in amino acids: CASSPGTGSGQPQHF. CDR3 nucleotides: TGTGCCAGCAGTCCGGGGACAGGGTCTGGTCAGCCCCAGCATTTT. The whole variable domain, filled in from reference TRBV28 and TRBJ1-5, reads DVKVTQSSRYLVKRTGEKVFLECVQDMDHENMFWYRQDPGLGLRLIYFSYDVKMKEKGDIPEGYSVSREKKERFSLILESASTNQTSMYLCASSPGTGSGQPQHFGDGTRLSIL.

This clonotype appeared many times. The chain employs TRBV28 and TRBJ2-7; no clear D gene. The V and J ends lost 2 bases and 1 base respectively, with 6 bases between them. Germline V gene sequence: CDR1 MDHEN, CDR2 SYDVKM. The CDR3 runs 13 residues. The CDR3 bases are TGTGCCAGCAGTTTAGAGGATTCCTACGAGCAGTACTTC. Translation gives CASSLEDSYEQYF.

This clonotype was detected many times. The chain combines TRBV5-1 with TRBJ1-1; 8 bases are a match to TRBD1. CDR1 is SGHRS, CDR2 YFSETQ, per germline. J lost 4 bases, V lost 4 bases, and 9 bases had no gene match. The CDR3 runs 15 residues. The CDR3 loop is CASSAVTGAGTEAFF. The DNA for the CDR3 is TGCGCCAGCAGCGCCGTGACAGGGGCGGGCACTGAAGCTTTCTTT. The entire variable domain, with the rest obtained from reference TRBV5-1 and TRBJ1-1, is as follows: KAGVTQTPRYLIKTRGQQVTLSCSPISGHRSVSWYQQTPGQGLQFLFEYFSETQRNKGNFPGRFSGRQFSNSRSEMNVSTLELGDSALYLCASSAVTGAGTEAFFGQGTRLTVV.

This clonotype came up many times. A much larger clonotype is one base distant, so this may be a read error. The chain recombines TRBV25-1 with TRBJ1-1; TRBD1 matches 10 bases. The CDR3 totals 13 residues. Germline V gives CDR1 MGHDK, CDR2 SYGVNS. The CDR3 DNA is TGTGCCAGCAGGGACAGGGGGAACGCTGAAGCTTTCTTT. Its protein product is CASRDRGNAEAFF.

Many counts were recorded for this clonotype. The V call is TRBV27, the J call TRBJ1-1, with D possibly TRBD1 on 5 matching bases. Trimming shortened V by 6 bases and J by 4 bases, and 15 bases separated the two germline ends. The germline V gene has CDR1 MNHEY and CDR2 SMNVEV (reference sequence). This CDR3 has 14 residues. Here the CDR3 reads CASSQGGLFTEAFF. In DNA form, the CDR3 reads TGTGCCAGCAGCCAGGGAGGGTTATTCACTGAAGCTTTCTTT.

The genes are TRBV5-4 and TRBJ1-1, with D perhaps matching TRBD1 (6 bases). This CDR3 is built from 14 residues. The V gene's germline CDR1 is SGHNT and CDR2 YYREEE (reference sequence). Trimming took 0 bases from V and 4 from J, leaving 10 bases between them. The CDR3 nucleotides are TGTGCCAGCAGCTTGGGGGGGCGCATCACTGAAGCTTTCTTT. It encodes CASSLGGRITEAFF.

The table lists this clonotype with a few counts. The V call is TRBV28, the J call TRBJ1-5; tentatively, D is TRBD1 (5 bases). Germline assignment: CDR1 MDHEN and CDR2 SYDVKM. V was pared by 4 bases and J by 3 bases, with 13 bases between. The CDR3 covers 15 residues. The CDR3 here is CASSWPGDLNQPQHF. CDR3 coding DNA: TGTGCCAGCAGTTGGCCCGGGGACCTCAATCAGCCCCAGCATTTT.

Concerning this clonotype: A read error may produce the germline difference seen at one junction end. The J gene is TRBJ2-2, the V gene TRBV12-3 or TRBV12-4; the match to TRBD2 covers 9 bases. CDR3 length: 19 residues. CDR3 bases: TGTGCCAGCAGTTTAGCGTTTCGGCTAGCGGGGAAGAACACCGGGGAGCTGTGTTTT. As protein: CASSLAFRLAGKNTGELCF.

This clonotype was seen ten or more times. The chain links TRBV28 to TRBJ1-5; TRBD1 is a possible D gene (6 bases). V dropped 6 bases and J dropped 0 bases, with 15 bases sitting between them. CDR1 and CDR2 from the germline V gene are MDHEN and SYDVKM. The CDR3 has 16 residues. The CDR3 spells CASSTGRHFSNQPQHF. The CDR3 DNA sequence: TGTGCCAGCAGCACAGGGCGACACTTTAGCAATCAGCCCCAGCATTTT.

This clonotype was found many times. The chain joins TRBV28 to TRBJ1-1; D is possibly TRBD1 (6 bases). The V end lost 6 bases, the J end lost 1 base, and 12 bases lay between the germline ends. The CDR3 contains 14 residues. Germline CDR1 is MDHEN and CDR2 is SYDVKM. This chain's CDR3 is CASRPGHWNTEAFF. DNA for the CDR3: TGTGCCAGCAGACCGGGACACTGGAACACTGAAGCTTTCTTT.